This T cell receptor (beta chain) stems from a study of identical twins listed by TCRdb under 2016. Background on the whole study: To test whether fetal clonotypes persist, this study deep-sequenced TCR alpha and beta repertoires from monozygotic twins, from unrelated adults of various ages, and from cord blood. To rule out contamination, the twin experiments were replicated at different times with different library preparation protocols.

All donors were healthy Caucasians. Library creation used 5' RACE. These reads were obtained on an Illumina HiSeq 2000. A universal primer binding site was introduced by template switching, and a unique molecular identifier was present in the final cDNA, enabling accurate counting of TCR cDNA molecules. Specific primers in the conserved constant-segment region were used to synthesize first-strand cDNA for the TCR alpha and beta chains. To control for contamination, every cDNA library carried two barcodes: a SMART-Mk sample barcode plus Illumina barcodes. TruSeq adapter sequences, together with Illumina sample barcodes, were added in two successive PCR steps. TCR alpha and beta cDNA libraries were sequenced on the Illumina HiSeq platform with custom primers. Regarding the original processing steps: MiGEC processed the raw reads to extract unique molecular identifiers, while MiXCR was used to determine the CDR3 positions. Recombination models were inferred per individual with the repgenHMM and IGoR tools using an EM algorithm. The analysis of shared clonotypes was done with the tcR package in R, with sharing normalized by the product of cloneset sizes. Out-of-frame nonproductive sequences were analyzed to study raw recombination free of thymic and clonal selection effects. Clones were called with MiXCR by TCRdb after fastp trimmed the public reads at Q25, and only in-frame beta chains were retained. Rows are combined by CDR3 protein, so each entry shows the most common genes and DNA. The authors' filters were not applied to this entry. The sample table lists approximately 1.8 million distinct CDR3 sequences, about 32% of them with a count of one. The ten most abundant clones make up 0.27% of the sample.

The paper as a whole reports these results and caveats: Conclusions relied on cross-sectional statistical analysis, since the same donors could not be followed over many years. Out-of-frame TCR alpha sequences shared between twins showed an excess of low generation-probability sequences compared with coincidental sharing between unrelated individuals. Recombination models systematically underestimated out-of-frame TCR alpha sharing in monozygotic twins but agreed with sharing between unrelated individuals. In beta out-of-frame sequences, excess twin sharing was weaker, because having fewer shared sequences lowered the signal-to-noise ratio. Invariant T cells such as MAIT and iNKT could partly confound zero-insertion analyses, although diverse VJ usage argued against such confounding for most clonotypes. Fewer insertions were carried by abundant cord blood beta clonotypes, a similar but weaker trend appeared in young adult naive repertoires, and no such trend appeared in memory repertoires.

Remarks on this clonotype: Its antigen specificity is not known. It has no much larger one-base neighbor in the sample; base qualities were not kept.

For CDR1 and CDR2, the germline V gene lists LGHNA and YNFKEQ. Cut back by 1 base and 3 bases, the V and J ends lie 13 bases apart. The CDR3 has 16 amino acids, counting the end cysteine and phenylalanine. Only the CDR3 DNA stays, 48 bases, in frame from base 1. This TCR derives from a newborn girl in good health. Input material: cord blood. Here the chain combines TRBV4-2 and TRBJ2-1; the D element could tentatively be TRBD1 or TRBD2, as 5 bases agree for each. The CDR3: CASSQGGAGNYNEQFF. Read as DNA, the sequence is TGTGCCAGCAGCCAAGGAGGGGCAGGGAACTACAATGAGCAGTTCTTC.